A selection of T cell receptor beta chains follows, all from one sample in a study of cytomegalovirus exposure and HLA in healthy donors. The data were produced by immunoSEQ multiplex PCR, yet TCRdb's version contains in-frame clones alone and is incomplete. The sample yields around 160,000 clones, 60% to 80% seen once. The sequenced sample was PBMCs. Every receptor here comes from a woman aged 40-49 years in good health and CMV-seropositive. CDR3s include the opening cysteine and the closing phenylalanine or tryptophan. The D gene is left open where the match is weak. Only some rows state a clone size, as once, few, many or a class for expanded clones.

j_call: TRBJ2-7
cdr3_length: 14
v_call: TRBV2
clone_size: .
d_call: .
cdr3_aa: CASSDRTTSYEQYF
cdr3_nt: TGTGCCAGCAGTGACAGGACAACATCCTACGAGCAGTACTTC

j_call: TRBJ2-7
cdr3_length: 12
v_call: TRBV29-1
clone_size: .
d_call: .
cdr3_aa: CSARGGSYEQYF
cdr3_nt: TGCAGCGCCCGAGGGGGCTCCTACGAGCAGTACTTC

j_call: TRBJ2-3
cdr3_length: 13
v_call: TRBV9
clone_size: .
d_call: .
cdr3_aa: CASSVEGVDTQYF
cdr3_nt: TGTGCCAGCAGCGTAGAGGGAGTGGATACGCAGTATTTT

j_call: TRBJ1-6
cdr3_length: 14
v_call: TRBV9
clone_size: once
d_call: .
cdr3_aa: CASSVGGLGSPLHF
cdr3_nt: TGTGCCAGCAGCGTAGGGGGCCTGGGCTCACCCCTCCACTTT

j_call: TRBJ2-1
cdr3_length: 15
v_call: TRBV18
clone_size: .
d_call: TRBD1
cdr3_aa: CASSPGQGGINEQFF
cdr3_nt: TGTGCCAGCTCACCAGGACAGGGGGGGATTAATGAGCAGTTCTTC

j_call: TRBJ2-3
cdr3_length: 16
v_call: TRBV15
clone_size: .
d_call: TRBD1
cdr3_aa: CATSTWVPGQRDTQYF
cdr3_nt: TGTGCCACCAGCACCTGGGTCCCGGGACAGAGAGATACGCAGTATTTT

j_call: TRBJ1-1
cdr3_length: 14
v_call: TRBV6-1
clone_size: .
d_call: .
cdr3_aa: CASSPGVLNTEAFF
cdr3_nt: TGTGCCAGCAGCCCCGGGGTTTTGAACACTGAAGCTTTCTTT

j_call: TRBJ1-5
cdr3_length: 14
v_call: TRBV6-1
clone_size: .
d_call: TRBD1
cdr3_aa: CATQHRDRDQPQHF
cdr3_nt: TGTGCCACGCAACACCGGGACAGGGATCAGCCCCAGCATTTT

j_call: TRBJ2-1
cdr3_length: 17
v_call: TRBV11-2
clone_size: .
d_call: .
cdr3_aa: CASSPYRYSGPINEQFF
cdr3_nt: TGTGCCAGCAGCCCCTATCGGTATAGCGGACCCATTAATGAGCAGTTCTTC

j_call: TRBJ2-1
cdr3_length: 14
v_call: TRBV28
clone_size: .
d_call: .
cdr3_aa: CASSLFLLRDEQFF
cdr3_nt: TGTGCCAGCAGTTTATTCCTTCTTCGGGATGAGCAGTTCTTC

j_call: TRBJ2-6
cdr3_length: 16
v_call: TRBV2
clone_size: few
d_call: TRBD1
cdr3_aa: CAGRQGGSTGANVLTF
cdr3_nt: TGTGCCGGCAGACAGGGGGGTTCCACTGGGGCCAACGTCCTGACTTTC

j_call: TRBJ1-2
cdr3_length: 13
v_call: TRBV5-1
clone_size: .
d_call: TRBD1
cdr3_aa: CASSPQGADGYTF
cdr3_nt: TGCGCCAGCAGCCCTCAGGGGGCCGATGGCTACACCTTC

j_call: TRBJ1-2
cdr3_length: 13
v_call: TRBV6-6
clone_size: few
d_call: TRBD1
cdr3_aa: CASSSGQGDGYTF
cdr3_nt: TGTGCCAGCAGTTCGGGACAGGGGGATGGCTACACCTTC

j_call: TRBJ2-7
cdr3_length: 15
v_call: TRBV28
clone_size: .
d_call: TRBD2
cdr3_aa: CASRPSSSGGLGQYF
cdr3_nt: TGTGCCAGCAGACCCTCCTCTAGCGGGGGGCTGGGGCAGTACTTC

j_call: TRBJ1-5
cdr3_length: 14
v_call: TRBV6-5
clone_size: .
d_call: TRBD1
cdr3_aa: CASSGQGVNQPQHF
cdr3_nt: TGTGCCAGCAGTGGACAGGGGGTCAATCAGCCCCAGCATTTT

j_call: TRBJ2-5
cdr3_length: 9
v_call: TRBV29-1
clone_size: .
d_call: .
cdr3_aa: CSVQEAQYF
cdr3_nt: TGCAGCGTACAAGAGGCCCAGTACTTC

j_call: TRBJ2-5
cdr3_length: 16
v_call: TRBV18
clone_size: once
d_call: .
cdr3_aa: CASSPSAGKGQETQYF
cdr3_nt: TGTGCCAGCTCACCAAGTGCGGGGAAAGGACAAGAGACCCAGTACTTC

j_call: TRBJ1-1
cdr3_length: 13
v_call: TRBV2
clone_size: .
d_call: .
cdr3_aa: CASRHGANTEAFF
cdr3_nt: TGTGCCAGCAGACATGGGGCGAACACTGAAGCTTTCTTT

j_call: TRBJ1-6
cdr3_length: 15
v_call: TRBV5-1
clone_size: .
d_call: .
cdr3_aa: CASSLGNGGDSPLHF
cdr3_nt: TGCGCCAGCAGCTTGGGGAATGGAGGGGATTCACCCCTCCACTTT

j_call: TRBJ2-5
cdr3_length: 14
v_call: TRBV6-5
clone_size: .
d_call: .
cdr3_aa: CASSFYGGQETQYF
cdr3_nt: TGTGCCAGCAGTTTTTATGGGGGGCAAGAGACCCAGTACTTC

j_call: TRBJ2-7
cdr3_length: 14
v_call: TRBV6-6
clone_size: .
d_call: TRBD1
cdr3_aa: CASTNTQARGEQYF
cdr3_nt: TGTGCCAGCACCAACACACAGGCCAGGGGGGAGCAGTACTTC

j_call: TRBJ2-5
cdr3_length: 15
v_call: TRBV7-7
clone_size: .
d_call: TRBD2
cdr3_aa: CASSFAGGPQETQYF
cdr3_nt: TGTGCCAGCAGCTTCGCGGGGGGACCACAAGAGACCCAGTACTTC

j_call: TRBJ2-3
cdr3_length: 17
v_call: TRBV2
clone_size: .
d_call: TRBD2
cdr3_aa: CASRFRTSGGATDTQYF
cdr3_nt: TGTGCCAGCAGATTCCGGACTAGCGGGGGGGCCACAGATACGCAGTATTTT

j_call: TRBJ2-3
cdr3_length: 13
v_call: TRBV29-1
clone_size: few
d_call: .
cdr3_aa: CSVGGRSTDTQYF
cdr3_nt: TGCAGCGTAGGGGGAAGAAGCACAGATACGCAGTATTTT

j_call: TRBJ2-1
cdr3_length: 16
v_call: TRBV4-2
clone_size: .
d_call: TRBD2
cdr3_aa: CASSPLGLAGGNEQFF
cdr3_nt: TGTGCCAGCAGCCCTTTGGGGCTAGCGGGGGGGAATGAGCAGTTCTTC

j_call: TRBJ1-1
cdr3_length: 15
v_call: TRBV5-1
clone_size: .
d_call: .
cdr3_aa: CASSTPREMNTEAFF
cdr3_nt: TGCGCCAGCAGCACTCCGAGGGAGATGAACACTGAAGCTTTCTTT

j_call: TRBJ2-1
cdr3_length: 15
v_call: TRBV7-2
clone_size: .
d_call: TRBD2
cdr3_aa: CASSQAGGAYNEQFF
cdr3_nt: TGTGCCAGCAGTCAGGCGGGGGGCGCCTACAATGAGCAGTTCTTC

j_call: TRBJ2-3
cdr3_length: 13
v_call: TRBV10-3
clone_size: .
d_call: TRBD1
cdr3_aa: CATNDRGQDTQYF
cdr3_nt: TGTGCCACCAACGACAGGGGACAAGATACGCAGTATTTT

j_call: TRBJ1-5
cdr3_length: 16
v_call: TRBV7-4
clone_size: .
d_call: .
cdr3_aa: CASSLKAFGTNQPQHF
cdr3_nt: TGTGCCAGCAGCTTAAAAGCTTTCGGGACAAATCAGCCCCAGCATTTT

j_call: TRBJ1-6
cdr3_length: 16
v_call: TRBV6-6
clone_size: .
d_call: .
cdr3_aa: CASRVSRSSYNSPLHF
cdr3_nt: TGTGCCAGCAGAGTGTCGAGGAGCTCCTATAATTCACCCCTCCACTTT

j_call: TRBJ1-2
cdr3_length: 19
v_call: TRBV10-3
clone_size: .
d_call: TRBD1
cdr3_aa: CAISESAGQGVKANYGYTF
cdr3_nt: TGTGCCATCAGTGAGTCGGCCGGACAGGGGGTAAAAGCTAACTATGGCTACACCTTC

j_call: TRBJ2-1
cdr3_length: 15
v_call: TRBV6-1
clone_size: .
d_call: .
cdr3_aa: CASILDRTLYNEQFF
cdr3_nt: TGTGCCAGTATACTAGACAGGACCCTCTACAATGAGCAGTTCTTC

j_call: TRBJ2-1
cdr3_length: 13
v_call: TRBV9
clone_size: .
d_call: .
cdr3_aa: CASGGRVHNEQFF
cdr3_nt: TGTGCCAGTGGCGGGCGGGTACACAATGAGCAGTTCTTC

j_call: TRBJ1-2
cdr3_length: 15
v_call: TRBV27
clone_size: few
d_call: .
cdr3_aa: CASSLSPGGVYGYTF
cdr3_nt: TGTGCCAGCAGTTTATCTCCGGGGGGCGTCTATGGCTACACCTTC

j_call: TRBJ2-1
cdr3_length: 15
v_call: TRBV6-5
clone_size: .
d_call: TRBD2
cdr3_aa: CASTQGTSGGPEQFF
cdr3_nt: TGTGCCAGCACCCAAGGGACTAGCGGGGGGCCTGAGCAGTTCTTC

j_call: TRBJ2-1
cdr3_length: 11
v_call: TRBV7-9
clone_size: once
d_call: .
cdr3_aa: CASSPGNEQFF
cdr3_nt: TGTGCCAGCAGCCCAGGCAATGAGCAGTTCTTC

j_call: TRBJ1-4
cdr3_length: 15
v_call: TRBV28
clone_size: .
d_call: .
cdr3_aa: CASTLRGNTNEKLFF
cdr3_nt: TGTGCCAGCACCCTGCGGGGGAACACTAATGAAAAACTGTTTTTT

j_call: TRBJ1-2
cdr3_length: 12
v_call: TRBV2
clone_size: .
d_call: .
cdr3_aa: CASNNRVQGYTF
cdr3_nt: TGTGCCAGCAACAACAGGGTACAAGGCTACACCTTC